This T cell receptor beta chain was profiled in a study of blood T cells in healthy people across ages. For the second PCR, which ran for roughly 6 to 12 cycles, a sample-barcoded 5' primer and a J-beta primer mix were used. The authors tagged each cDNA molecule using a template-switch adaptor with 12 random nucleotides. TCRdb re-derived calls from the 5' RACE reads in MiXCR, one entry per CDR3 protein. Of around 750,000 distinct CDR3 sequences in the sample, about 53% were seen once. This CDR3 comprises 15 residues. Germline V gives CDR1 DFQATT, CDR2 SNEGSKA (reference sequence). V shed 6 bases and J 10 bases; nucleotides not matched to a gene: 17. Notes on the study in general: Older age coincided with a roughly linear decline in TCR beta diversity per million T cells. It was held that diversity estimates obtained from one million T cells represented underestimates.

Details on this clonotype: Its matching antigen is unknown.

The study drew donors from healthy Caucasian individuals in Russia aged roughly 6 to 95. The rearrangement links TRBV20-1 to TRBJ2-1; TRBD2 agrees at 8 bases. The clonotype originates from a man aged 80 or over in good health. Sequenced input: blood. This CDR3 reads CSAEPGLDIFREQFF. CDR3 nucleotide sequence: TGCAGTGCGGAACCGGGACTAGACATTTTCCGGGAGCAGTTCTTC.